The 29 T cell receptor beta chains listed next were all sequenced from one sample in a study of beta chain features in type 1 diabetes. The sequenced template was cDNA made from the entire isolated RNA. The repertoire was sequenced with immunoSEQ multiplex PCR; TCRdb's copy has only in-frame clones and lacks some. Among hundreds of thousands of clones listed, 10% to 15% were seen once. Source material: naive CD4+ T cells from blood. The origin of the receptors is a man aged 18-30 years in good health.

This chain joins TRBV7-3 and TRBJ2-6; the D is unclear. Trimming shortened V by 3 bases and J by 0 bases, and 6 bases separated the two germline ends. The CDR3 has 15 residues. The germline CDR1 and CDR2 sequences are SGHTA and FQGTGA. The CDR3 region is CASSFMSSGANVLTF. DNA for the CDR3: TGTGCCAGCAGCTTCATGAGCTCTGGGGCCAACGTCCTGACTTTC.

This rearrangement joins TRBV6-6 to TRBJ2-7; TRBD1 might be the D (6 bases). CDR1 and CDR2 from the germline V gene are MNHNY and SVGAGI (reference sequence). Trimming took off 7 bases at V and 3 bases at J, with 13 bases between the two ends. The CDR3 totals 13 residues. The CDR3 here is CASISGVGYEQYF. The CDR3 coding sequence is TGTGCCAGCATTTCAGGGGTCGGCTACGAGCAGTACTTC.

This clone has a handful of counts. The V and J genes are TRBV29-1 and TRBJ2-1; 7 positions match TRBD1. The CDR3 is made up of 16 amino acids. Germline CDR1 reads SQVTM; CDR2 reads ANQGSEA. V lost 5 bases, J lost 0 bases, and 10 bases stayed unmatched. CDR3 protein: CSVPFLDRSSYNEQFF. The CDR3 DNA reads TGCAGCGTTCCCTTTTTGGACAGGAGCTCCTACAATGAGCAGTTCTTC.

The J gene is TRBJ2-2, the V gene TRBV29-1; perhaps TRBD1 as D (5 bases). V was pared by 4 bases and J by 3 bases, with 9 bases between. Germline lookup yields CDR1 SQVTM and CDR2 ANQGSEA. The CDR3 consists of 13 residues. DNA of the CDR3: TGCAGCGTTGGGGGCAGGCACACCGGGGAGCTGTTTTTT. Its protein is CSVGGRHTGELFF.

The rearrangement links TRBV6-5 to TRBJ2-3; D remains ambiguous. The CDR3 is 16 residues long. CDR1 is MNHEY, CDR2 SVGAGI, per germline. The ends were cut back, 2 bases at V and 0 bases at J, with 12 bases in the middle. The DNA of the CDR3 is TGTGCCAGCAGTTACCCGGCTGCGACTAGCACAGATACGCAGTATTTT. It is translated as CASSYPAATSTDTQYF.

The chain recombines TRBV27 with TRBJ2-5, with TRBD2 matching 13 bases. Germline assignment: CDR1 MNHEY and CDR2 SMNVEV (reference sequence). The CDR3 extends over 17 amino acids. The J segment lost 3 bases and the V segment lost 1 base, leaving 5 bases of the junction unmatched. CDR3 sequence reads: CASSLFGLAGVEETQYF. The CDR3 bases are TGTGCCAGCAGTTTATTTGGACTAGCGGGAGTGGAAGAGACCCAGTACTTC.

The gene calls are TRBV7-9 and TRBJ2-2; D is undetermined. Germline assignment: CDR1 SEHNR and CDR2 FQNEAQ (reference sequence). This CDR3 spans 12 amino acids. V was clipped by 5 bases and J by 4 bases, with 5 bases between them. In DNA, the CDR3 is TGTGCCAGCAGCCCCTTCACCGGGGAGCTGTTTTTT. This encodes CASSPFTGELFF. Together with reference TRBV7-9 and TRBJ2-2, the CDR3 gives the full variable domain: DTGVSQNPRHKITKRGQNVTFRCDPISEHNRLYWYRQTLGQGPEFLTYFQNEAQLEKSRLLSDRFSAERPKGSFSTLEIQRTEQGDSAMYLCASSPFTGELFFGEGSRLTVL.

The chain combines TRBV7-2 with TRBJ2-2, with 11 bases aligning to TRBD2. Trimming took 5 bases from V and 6 from J; bases not matched to a gene: 5. This CDR3 comprises 15 residues. CDR1 is SGHTA, CDR2 FQGNSA, per germline. The chain's CDR3 is CASSTTSGGSGELFF. As DNA, the CDR3 is TGTGCCAGCAGCACCACTAGCGGGGGTTCCGGGGAGCTGTTTTTT.

The chain combines TRBV29-1 with TRBJ1-2, with D hard to call. V was pared by 2 bases and J by 7 bases, with 5 bases between. The length of the CDR3 is 10 residues. Germline-derived CDR1 and CDR2 are SQVTM and ANQGSEA. CDR3 region: CSVELGGYTF. In DNA form, the CDR3 reads TGCAGCGTTGAACTAGGTGGCTACACCTTC.

This chain joins TRBV5-6 and TRBJ2-2; D not resolved. Looked up from germline, CDR1 is SGHDT and CDR2 is YYEEEE. Trimming took 1 base from V and 3 from J, leaving 7 bases between them. The CDR3 consists of 14 residues. The CDR3 DNA reads TGTGCCAGCAGCTTGCTTCCCTACACCGGGGAGCTGTTTTTT. It is translated as CASSLLPYTGELFF.

This clone has more than one count but fewer than ten. The chain uses TRBV5-1 and TRBJ2-7; D unclear. Germline V gene data show CDR1 as SGHRS and CDR2 as YFSETQ. The CDR3 has 14 residues. V was pared by 4 bases and J by 2 bases, with 13 bases between. The CDR3 sequence is CASSRNQVPYEQYF. Written as DNA, the CDR3 is TGCGCCAGCAGCAGGAATCAGGTTCCCTACGAGCAGTACTTC.

The chain employs TRBV2 and TRBJ2-7, with TRBD2 matching over 13 bases. V was clipped by 6 bases and J by 6 bases; unmatched bases: 5. The germline gives CDR1 SNHLY, CDR2 FYNNEI. This CDR3 contains 14 residues. This CDR3 reads CASSGLAGVTEQYF. DNA of the CDR3: TGTGCCAGCAGCGGACTAGCGGGAGTAACCGAGCAGTACTTC.

This clone was observed a few times. The chain employs TRBV7-9 and TRBJ1-1, with unresolved D. Germline loops: CDR1 SEHNR, CDR2 FQNEAQ (reference sequence). The CDR3 extends over 14 amino acids. Trimming shortened V by 3 bases and J by 1 base, and 9 bases separated the two germline ends. This chain's CDR3 is CASSLSVPNTEAFF. In DNA, the CDR3 is TGTGCCAGCAGCTTGTCGGTCCCGAACACTGAAGCTTTCTTT.

CDR3 protein: CASKPGQMNTEAFF. The CDR3 coding sequence is TGTGCCAGCAAACCCGGACAGATGAACACTGAAGCTTTCTTT. The rearrangement joins TRBV6-4 to TRBJ1-1, with D possibly matching TRBD1 (6 bases). The CDR3 loop spans 14 amino acids. Trimming removed 7 bases from V and 0 bases from J, with 12 bases in between. Germline CDR1 MRHNA, CDR2 SNTAGT.

The rearrangement joins TRBV29-1 to TRBJ2-7, with 8 bases fitting TRBD2. The length of the CDR3 is 15 residues. Per the germline V gene, CDR1 is SQVTM and CDR2 is ANQGSEA. V gave up 2 bases and J gave up 5 bases; unmatched junction bases: 11. The CDR3, as DNA: TGCAGCGTTGAATTTTCGGGGGGGGGAAAGGACGAGCAGTACTTC. This codes for CSVEFSGGGKDEQYF.

The chain has TRBV5-6 and TRBJ2-5; 10 bases line up with TRBD2. V lost 3 bases, J lost 5 bases, and 7 bases stayed unmatched. Looked up from germline, CDR1 is SGHDT and CDR2 is YYEEEE. The CDR3 extends over 15 amino acids. DNA of the CDR3: TGTGCCAGCAGCTGGGCTAGCGGGGGTAGCGAGACCCAGTACTTC. Its protein product is CASSWASGGSETQYF.

This chain uses TRBV7-2 with TRBJ2-5; D is perhaps TRBD2 (6 bases). V gave up 2 bases and J gave up 9 bases, with 10 bases separating them. The CDR3 runs 12 residues. Per germline, CDR1 SGHTA and CDR2 FQGNSA. CDR3 amino acids: CASSLNGRPQYF. The CDR3 DNA reads as TGTGCCAGCAGCTTAAATGGGAGGCCCCAGTACTTC.

The chain joins TRBV7-2 to TRBJ2-4; 11 bases are shared with TRBD1. The CDR3 has 16 amino acids. Germline-derived CDR1 and CDR2 are SGHTA and FQGNSA. J gave up 7 bases and V 5 bases, and 10 bases lay outside the gene matches. The CDR3: CASSPSGTGGWNIQYF. As DNA, the CDR3 is TGTGCCAGCAGCCCTAGTGGGACAGGGGGGTGGAACATTCAGTACTTC.

The genes are TRBV2 and TRBJ2-5, with TRBD1 matching over 8 bases. CDR1 is SNHLY, CDR2 FYNNEI, per germline. V lost 3 bases to trimming and J lost 4 bases; unmatched junction nucleotides: 7. This CDR3 has 15 residues. The CDR3 spells CASSDADRVAETQYF. The CDR3 DNA reads as TGTGCCAGCAGTGACGCGGACAGGGTTGCAGAGACCCAGTACTTC. The variable domain in full, completed from reference TRBV2 and TRBJ2-5, reads EPEVTQTPSHQVTQMGQEVILRCVPISNHLYFYWYRQILGQKVEFLVSFYNNEISEKSEIFDDQFSVERPDGSNFTLKIRSTKLEDSAMYFCASSDADRVAETQYFGPGTRLLVL.

The chain uses TRBV7-9 and TRBJ1-1; unclear D gene. CDR1 and CDR2 from the germline V gene are SEHNR and FQNEAQ (reference sequence). The CDR3 spans 14 residues. Trimming removed 1 base at V and 5 bases at J, with 11 bases between. CDR3 sequence: CASSLGAAGTEAFF. The CDR3 nucleotides read TGTGCCAGCAGCTTAGGGGCAGCGGGGACTGAAGCTTTCTTT.

In the case of this clone: Possible read error: a much larger clone is one base away. The chain has TRBV27 and TRBJ2-5; D call uncertain. The tail of the sequence fits TRBJ2-7 better, so the J call may be wrong. The CDR3 has 11 residues. The germline CDR1 and CDR2 sequences are MNHEY and SMNVEV (reference sequence). CDR3 residues: CASSSPYEQYF. In nucleotides, the CDR3 is TGTGCCAGCAGTTCCCCCTACGAGCAGTACTTC.

This clone was counted between two and nine times. The rearrangement links TRBV10-3 to TRBJ1-6; no clear D gene. Trimming stripped 3 bases from V and 2 bases from J, with 8 bases between. CDR3 size: 15 residues. Germline V gene sequence: CDR1 ENHRY, CDR2 SYGVKD. DNA of the CDR3: TGTGCCATCAGTGAACGGGAAACCTATAATTCACCCCTCCACTTT. This encodes CAISERETYNSPLHF.

This chain joins TRBV5-1 and TRBJ2-5; 10 nucleotides match TRBD1. Trimming removed 2 bases from V and 6 bases from J; junction bases left unmatched: 10. CDR1 is SGHRS, CDR2 YFSETQ, per germline. There are 16 residues in the CDR3. The CDR3 loop reads CASSFPGTGAAQTQYF. CDR3 nucleotide sequence: TGCGCCAGCAGCTTCCCCGGGACAGGGGCGGCGCAGACCCAGTACTTC.

This clone appeared a few times. This chain connects TRBV7-3 to TRBJ2-5; tentative D call: TRBD2 (6 bases). Germline V gene data show CDR1 as SGHTA and CDR2 as FQGTGA. With 1 base removed from V and 3 bases from J, the gap between germline ends came to 9 bases. CDR3 length equals 14 residues. This CDR3 reads CASSLNGGKETQYF. The CDR3 DNA is TGTGCCAGCAGCTTAAACGGGGGAAAAGAGACCCAGTACTTC.

The rearrangement links TRBV28 to TRBJ2-1; TRBD1 is a possible D gene (8 bases). V lost 6 bases, J lost 0 bases, and 15 bases lay in between. The length of the CDR3 is 16 residues. Germline CDR1 reads MDHEN; CDR2 reads SYDVKM. The CDR3 region has the DNA TGTGCCAGCAGCGTTAACAGGGGGGGCTCCTACAATGAGCAGTTCTTC. Its translation: CASSVNRGGSYNEQFF.

This clone has only a few counts. The chain carries TRBV5-4 and TRBJ1-2, with D possibly matching TRBD1 (6 bases). Germline CDR1 and CDR2: SGHNT and YYREEE (reference sequence). The CDR3 is made up of 14 amino acids. Trimming left V 2 bases short and J 2 bases short, with 10 bases between. The CDR3 DNA reads TGTGCCAGCAGCTTCGGACAGAAGAACTATGGCTACACCTTC. It codes for CASSFGQKNYGYTF.

CDR3 nucleotides: TGTGCCAGCTCACCACCTGAGACAGGAGGCTATGGCTACACCTTC. This gives the protein CASSPPETGGYGYTF. The chain uses TRBV18 and TRBJ1-2, with a tentative D call TRBD1 (6 bases). CDR1 and CDR2 from the germline V gene are KGHSH and LQKENI. Trimming removed 0 bases at V and 4 bases at J, with 12 bases between. The CDR3 has 15 amino acids.

This clone was counted only a few times. Additional DNA sequences in this sample encode the identical CDR3. V gene TRBV28 combines with J gene TRBJ1-1; no firm D call. Germline assignment: CDR1 MDHEN and CDR2 SYDVKM. CDR3 length: 13 residues. The V end lost 6 bases, the J end lost 2 bases, and 10 bases lay between the germline ends. The CDR3 here is CASSFPGNTEAFF. CDR3 nucleotide sequence: TGTGCCAGCAGCTTCCCAGGTAACACTGAAGCTTTCTTT.

DNA for the CDR3: TGCGCCAGCAGCTTAGACAGGAGCGAGCAGTACTTC. Amino acids: CASSLDRSEQYF. The gene calls are TRBV5-1 and TRBJ2-7, with a weak D call TRBD1 (6 bases). V lost 2 bases, J lost 6 bases, and 9 bases lay in between. CDR1 SGHRS and CDR2 YFSETQ come from the germline V gene. The CDR3 loop spans 12 amino acids.